These 6 T cell receptor beta chains came from one sample sequenced in a study of blood T cell repertoires in COVID-19. Sequencing was performed with immunoSEQ multiplex PCR; in TCRdb, only in-frame clones are kept and a portion is missing. Of about 300,000 clones in the sample, 90% were seen once. Sequenced: PBMCs or T cells enriched from blood (not recorded which). These receptors came from a woman aged 18-29 years with acute COVID-19.

The chain has TRBV11-2 and TRBJ2-1; 7 bases are a match to TRBD2. V lost 5 bases and J lost 10; bases outside the gene matches: 11. The length of the CDR3 is 14 residues. CDR1 and CDR2 (germline): SGHAT, FQNNGV. The CDR3 DNA follows: TGTGCCAGCAGCCCCGGGAGGCGGGAGAGAGAGCAGTTCTTC. This codes for CASSPGRREREQFF.

On this clone itself: Other nucleotide sequences from this sample produce the same CDR3. J is TRBJ1-1 and V is TRBV29-1; 8 bases are shared with TRBD1. The CDR3 sequence is 13 residues long. V was pared by 2 bases and J by 3 bases, with 2 bases of the junction left unmatched. From germline, CDR1 is SQVTM and CDR2 ANQGSEA. The CDR3 bases are TGCAGCGTTGAAATGACAGGGGACACTGAAGCTTTCTTT. It codes for CSVEMTGDTEAFF.

Only a few counts were recorded for this clone. V gene TRBV25-1 combines with J gene TRBJ1-6, with 7 nucleotides matching TRBD1. Trimming at V came to 5 bases and at J to 5 bases, leaving 6 bases not matched to a gene. The V gene's germline CDR1 is MGHDK and CDR2 SYGVNS. This CDR3 region has 15 residues. The chain's CDR3 is CASSQTGDHNSPLHF. The CDR3 DNA sequence: TGTGCCAGCAGTCAAACAGGGGATCATAATTCACCCCTCCACTTT.

This clone was counted only a few times. V is TRBV15 and J is TRBJ2-1, with TRBD2 matching 7 bases. This CDR3 comprises 17 residues. V trimming: 0 bases; J trimming: 4 bases; junction bases outside the gene matches: 9. Germline lookup yields CDR1 LNHNV and CDR2 YYDKDF (reference sequence). The CDR3 bases are TGTGCCACCAGCAGAGATCACCGAGGGAGGGCGTACAATGAGCAGTTCTTC. Its protein product is CATSRDHRGRAYNEQFF. Full variable domain (missing parts from reference TRBV15 and TRBJ2-1): DAMVIQNPRYQVTQFGKPVTLSCSQTLNHNVMYWYQQKSSQAPKLLFHYYDKDFNNEADTPDNFQSRRPNTSFCFLDIRSPGLGDTAMYLCATSRDHRGRAYNEQFFGPGTRLTVL.

The chain uses TRBV5-6 and TRBJ2-3, with 8 positions matching TRBD1. V was pared by 0 bases and J by 2 bases, with 2 bases of the junction left unmatched. The CDR3 totals 15 residues. Germline V gene sequence: CDR1 SGHDT, CDR2 YYEEEE. In DNA, the CDR3 is TGTGCCAGCAGCTTGGACAGGGGGTTCACAGATACGCAGTATTTT. This encodes CASSLDRGFTDTQYF.

V gene TRBV7-8 combines with J gene TRBJ1-1; D is unresolved. Germline CDR1 is SGHVS and CDR2 is FQNEAQ. The CDR3 totals 16 residues. Between the trimmed V and J ends, which lost 2 bases and 7 bases, there was a span of 20 bases. The CDR3 sequence is CASSLREGLSLGEAFF. CDR3 nucleotides: TGTGCCAGCAGCTTACGCGAGGGTTTGAGTCTAGGTGAAGCTTTCTTT.